This T cell receptor (beta chain) was retrieved from a study of cytomegalovirus exposure and HLA in healthy donors. Study-level points and caveats: Researchers catalogued roughly 170 TCR beta chains as cytomegalovirus-associated.

The primer mix had 60 Vbeta and 13 Jbeta primers. TCRdb's table, derived via immunoSEQ multiplex PCR, lists solely in-frame clones and lacks some. The sample consists of 210,000 or so clones, more than 75% of them appearing once. This clone has a handful of counts. Its cognate antigen is unknown. The sample consisted of PBMCs. The TCR originated in a human donor in good health.

Here the CDR3 DNA reads TGTGCCAGCAGCTTAACGGTGAACGGGGGCACCATATATTTT. Its protein is CASSLTVNGGTIYF. V and J are TRBV7-3 and TRBJ1-3, with D possibly being TRBD1 (5 bases). The CDR3 extends over 14 amino acids. V gave up 0 bases and J gave up 9 bases, with 12 bases separating them. Per the germline V gene, CDR1 is SGHTA and CDR2 is FQGTGA.